Presented here are 25 T cell receptor beta chains from one specimen sequenced in a study of blood T cell repertoires in COVID-19. Assay used: immunoSEQ multiplex PCR; TCRdb lists only in-frame clones, some missing. The table includes 250,000 to 300,000 clones, 88% detected once. The sequencing input was peripheral blood. Receptor source: a woman in her forties who had recovered from COVID-19.

In its sample, this clone was seen once. The chain carries TRBV9 and TRBJ2-3; 11 bases align to TRBD2. V was clipped by 3 bases and J by 0 bases; unmatched bases: 12. The CDR3 runs to 19 residues. Germline-derived CDR1 and CDR2 are SGDLS and YYNGEE. The CDR3 DNA reads as TGTGCCAGCAGCGCCGGGGTGACTAGCGGGGCCTTTAGCACAGATACGCAGTATTTT. It codes for CASSAGVTSGAFSTDTQYF.

The genes are TRBV29-1 and TRBJ2-1; D is possibly TRBD2 (6 bases). The CDR3 is made up of 16 amino acids. Germline V gene sequence: CDR1 SQVTM, CDR2 ANQGSEA. V was shortened by 5 bases and J by 5 bases, with 22 bases between the two germline ends. This CDR3 reads CSVRSREWAQDNEQFF. In DNA, the CDR3 is TGCAGCGTTCGTTCCCGGGAGTGGGCCCAAGACAATGAGCAGTTCTTC.

The table lists this clone with a count of one. The V gene is TRBV19, the J gene TRBJ1-2; possible D gene TRBD1, 6 bases. V lost 11 bases and J lost 3, with 22 bases in between. Germline CDR1 and CDR2: LNHDA and SQIVND (reference sequence). This CDR3 spans 15 amino acids. CDR3 sequence reads: CAARTPQGLYYGYTF. The CDR3 bases are TGTGCCGCAAGGACCCCACAGGGCCTCTACTATGGCTACACCTTC. The full variable domain, its missing parts supplied by reference TRBV19 and TRBJ1-2, is DGGITQSPKYLFRKEGQNVTLSCEQNLNHDAMYWYRQDPGQGLRLIYYSQIVNDFQKGDIAEGYSVSREKKESFPLTVTSAQKNPTAFYLCAARTPQGLYYGYTFGSGTRLTVV.

The chain combines TRBV3-1 (or the pseudogene TRBV3-2) with TRBJ2-1, with TRBD2 identical over 7 bases. Germline V CDR1 and CDR2: LGHDT, YNNKEL (reference sequence). This CDR3 spans 14 amino acids. V lost 4 bases to trimming and J lost 12 bases; unmatched junction nucleotides: 12. The CDR3 DNA reads TGTGCCAGCAGCCCCGGGACTCCTACGGGGGGGCAGTTCTTC. Residues: CASSPGTPTGGQFF.

This sequence joins TRBV19 and TRBJ1-1; perhaps TRBD1 as D (5 bases). Germline V gene data show CDR1 as LNHDA and CDR2 as SQIVND (reference sequence). With 3 bases removed from V and 5 bases from J, the gap between germline ends came to 10 bases. This CDR3 spans 13 amino acids. Here the CDR3 DNA reads TGTGCCAGTAGTATCCGGGGGGATACTGAAGCTTTCTTT. Translating gives CASSIRGDTEAFF. The complete variable domain, with remaining parts taken from reference TRBV19 and TRBJ1-1, reads DGGITQSPKYLFRKEGQNVTLSCEQNLNHDAMYWYRQDPGQGLRLIYYSQIVNDFQKGDIAEGYSVSREKKESFPLTVTSAQKNPTAFYLCASSIRGDTEAFFGQGTRLTVV.

J is TRBJ1-2 and V is TRBV9; D may be TRBD1 (6 bases). CDR3 size: 13 residues. V lost 5 bases and J lost 4, with 12 bases in between. The germline V gene has CDR1 SGDLS and CDR2 YYNGEE. The CDR3 is CASRPQGVYGYTF. The CDR3 coding sequence is TGTGCCAGCAGGCCACAGGGTGTCTATGGCTACACCTTC.

The chain couples TRBV18 to TRBJ2-1, with D maybe TRBD2 (6 bases). The CDR3 sequence is 13 residues long. Germline CDR1 and CDR2: KGHSH and LQKENI. Trimming took off 6 bases at V and 4 bases at J, with 10 bases between the two ends. CDR3 amino acids: CASSPSAYNEQFF. The CDR3, as DNA: TGTGCCAGCTCGCCTAGCGCGTACAATGAGCAGTTCTTC.

This chain links TRBV4-3 with TRBJ1-2; TRBD1 matches 8 bases. Trimming removed 1 base from V and 4 bases from J; junction bases left unmatched: 5. The CDR3 is 15 amino acids. CDR1 is LGHNA, CDR2 YSLEER, per germline. The CDR3 DNA sequence: TGCGCCAGCAGCCAAGTAGCAGGGGGCGGCTATGGCTACACCTTC. This codes for CASSQVAGGGYGYTF.

The V and J genes are TRBV4-1 and TRBJ2-3; 10 nucleotides match TRBD2. Germline values: CDR1 MGHRA, CDR2 YSYEKL. V lost 4 bases, J lost 1 base, and 11 bases stayed unmatched. The CDR3 totals 18 residues. Here the CDR3 reads CASSLGLAGVVRTDTQYF. The DNA of the CDR3 is TGCGCCAGCAGCCTGGGGCTAGCGGGAGTTGTGCGCACAGATACGCAGTATTTT.

This clone was detected once. The chain carries TRBV20-1 and TRBJ2-5; the D is unclear. This CDR3 is 12 amino acids long. The germline CDR1 and CDR2 sequences are DFQATT and SNEGSKA (reference sequence). V was shortened by 3 bases and J by 2 bases, with 7 bases between the two germline ends. CDR3 sequence reads: CSASSPQETQYF. The CDR3 region has the DNA TGCAGTGCTAGTTCCCCACAAGAGACCCAGTACTTC.

The rearrangement links TRBV6-5 to TRBJ2-7; possibly TRBD2 for D (5 bases). The CDR3 is made up of 15 amino acids. With 10 bases removed from V and 6 bases from J, the gap between germline ends came to 25 bases. CDR1 is MNHEY and CDR2 is SVGAGI in the germline V gene. The CDR3 here is CATQTRTPSGSEQYF. The CDR3 bases are TGTGCCACCCAGACCCGGACCCCCTCGGGGAGCGAGCAGTACTTC.

This chain joins TRBV9 and TRBJ2-2; TRBD2 matches 10 bases. Germline V gene data show CDR1 as SGDLS and CDR2 as YYNGEE. This CDR3 is built from 14 residues. With 4 bases clipped from V and 6 bases from J, the junction kept 3 bases outside the gene matches. The CDR3 DNA follows: TGTGCCAGCAGCCTAGCGGGAGCCCCCGGGGAGCTGTTTTTT. It translates to CASSLAGAPGELFF.

The genes are TRBV7-2 and TRBJ1-1; maybe TRBD1 (5 bases). Germline V CDR1 and CDR2: SGHTA, FQGNSA. The ends were cut back, 0 bases at V and 1 base at J, with 15 bases in the middle. The CDR3 runs 17 residues. The CDR3 spells CASSLAAAGRGNTEAFF. CDR3 DNA sequence: TGTGCCAGCAGCTTAGCCGCGGCAGGGAGGGGGAACACTGAAGCTTTCTTT.

The chain employs TRBV27 and TRBJ1-1; D unclear. Trimming left V 4 bases short and J 5 bases short, with 8 bases between. CDR1 MNHEY and CDR2 SMNVEV come from the germline V gene (reference sequence). CDR3 length equals 12 residues. The CDR3 DNA follows: TGTGCCAGCAGTTATGGCGGGACTGAAGCTTTCTTT. This codes for CASSYGGTEAFF.

The J gene is TRBJ1-1, the V gene TRBV10-1; TRBD1 might be the D (5 bases). V was pared by 0 bases and J by 4 bases, with 6 bases between. This CDR3 region has 13 residues. Germline V gene data show CDR1 as WNHNN and CDR2 as SYGVQD (reference sequence). The CDR3 nucleotides are TGCGCCAGCAGTGAGTCGACAGCCACTGAAGCTTTCTTT. Amino acid sequence: CASSESTATEAFF.

This clone occurred once. The gene calls are TRBV6-6 and TRBJ2-3, with D maybe TRBD2 (5 bases). CDR1 and CDR2 (germline): MNHNY, SVGAGI (reference sequence). V was trimmed by 5 bases and J by 5 bases, leaving 14 bases between them. CDR3 size: 14 residues. CDR3 loop: CASSPRGGGDTQYF. CDR3 in DNA: TGTGCCAGCAGTCCCCGCGGTGGAGGAGATACGCAGTATTTT.

The chain recombines TRBV7-6 with TRBJ1-2; 7 nucleotides match TRBD1. Germline CDR1 is SGHVS and CDR2 is FNYEAQ. After removal of 1 base from V and 4 bases from J, the junction contained 12 bases not matched to a gene. The CDR3 has 17 amino acids. DNA of the CDR3: TGTGCCAGCAGCTTAGGTTTGGGCAGGGGGGTGAGCTATGGCTACACCTTC. Translating it yields CASSLGLGRGVSYGYTF. Full variable domain (outside the CDR3, taken from reference TRBV7-6 and TRBJ1-2): GAGVSQSPRYKVTKRGQDVALRCDPISGHVSLYWYRQALGQGPEFLTYFNYEAQQDKSGLPNDRFSAERPEGSISTLTIQRTEQRDSAMYRCASSLGLGRGVSYGYTFGSGTRLTVV.

V and J are TRBV6-5 and TRBJ1-1; D remains unclear. Germline V lookup: CDR1 MNHEY, CDR2 SVGAGI. Deletions cut 0 bases from V and 5 bases from J, with 13 bases between. This CDR3 is 15 amino acids long. CDR3 residues: CASSYSGEIDTEAFF. The CDR3 nucleotides are TGTGCCAGCAGTTACTCTGGGGAGATTGATACTGAAGCTTTCTTT.

DNA for the CDR3: TGTGCCAGCAGCCAAATACGGACAGGGGGCGGCTACACCTTC. This encodes CASSQIRTGGGYTF. This chain uses TRBV14 with TRBJ1-2, with 11 bases fitting TRBD1. The V gene end was trimmed by 2 bases and the J gene end by 8 bases; junction bases not matched to a gene: 4. Germline V gives CDR1 SGHDN, CDR2 FVKESK. CDR3 length equals 14 residues.

The chain carries TRBV20-1 and TRBJ1-2, with 10 bases fitting TRBD1. Germline V gene lookup returns CDR1 DFQATT and CDR2 SNEGSKA (reference sequence). The CDR3 loop spans 15 amino acids. Trimming cost V 3 bases and J 2 bases; bases outside gene matches: 6. The CDR3 sequence is CSASLGTGENYGYTF. The CDR3 DNA follows: TGCAGTGCTAGTTTGGGGACAGGGGAGAACTATGGCTACACCTTC.

This chain uses TRBV20-1 with TRBJ2-7; possible D gene TRBD1, 5 bases. The germline gives CDR1 DFQATT, CDR2 SNEGSKA (reference sequence). V was pared by 3 bases and J by 0 bases, with 9 bases between. The CDR3 extends over 13 amino acids. The CDR3 DNA sequence: TGCAGTGCTAGTTCTCAGGGCTCCTACGAGCAGTACTTC. It specifies CSASSQGSYEQYF.

This clone occurred once. The junction and the germline gene differ at one end; a read error may be behind it. The V and J genes are TRBV7-7 and TRBJ2-1; 8 bases align to TRBD2. Germline V gene data show CDR1 as SSHAT and CDR2 as FNYEAQ (reference sequence). This CDR3 comprises 16 residues. CDR3 coding DNA: TGTGCTAGCAGCTTAGGAGGTAGCGGGATTTACAATGAGCAGTTCTTC. This sequence encodes CASSLGGSGIYNEQFF.

The chain carries TRBV18 and TRBJ2-4; 10 nucleotides agree with TRBD1. In germline, CDR1 is KGHSH, CDR2 LQKENI. J lost 6 bases, V lost 3 bases, and 5 bases had no gene match. CDR3 length: 15 amino acids. Here the CDR3 reads CASSPAGTGANIQYF. CDR3 bases: TGTGCCAGCTCACCCGCCGGGACAGGGGCAAACATTCAGTACTTC.

The J gene is TRBJ2-7, the V gene TRBV9; 8 bases match TRBD2. From germline, CDR1 is SGDLS and CDR2 YYNGEE. The CDR3 extends over 15 amino acids. Trimming removed 0 bases from V and 2 bases from J; junction bases left unmatched: 4. The CDR3 is CASSVVGSGTYEQYF. The CDR3, as DNA: TGTGCCAGCAGCGTAGTGGGTAGCGGGACCTACGAGCAGTACTTC.

The chain uses TRBV4-3 and TRBJ1-4; no definite D call. Germline values: CDR1 LGHNA, CDR2 YSLEER. The ends were cut back, 0 bases at V and 7 bases at J, with 15 bases in the middle. This CDR3 has 16 amino acids. CDR3 protein: CASSQERRNVGEKLFF. CDR3 DNA sequence: TGCGCCAGCAGCCAAGAAAGGCGGAACGTCGGTGAAAAACTGTTTTTT.